Following are 19 T cell receptor beta chains from one sample sequenced in a study of T cells in Graves' hyperthyroidism and ophthalmopathy. Amplified TCR beta CDR3 regions came from RNA transcripts. HTBI primers were employed in a first-round RT-PCR of the TCR CDR3. TCRdb passed the multiplex PCR reads through MiXCR, listing each CDR3 protein once. The table records 550,000 to 650,000 distinct CDR3 sequences, approximately 14% of them present only once. The material sequenced was blood. Receptors were obtained from a woman in her thirties or forties with Graves' hyperthyroidism.

J is TRBJ2-2 and V is TRBV5-1; maybe TRBD2 (6 bases). Germline V gives CDR1 SGHRS, CDR2 YFSETQ. The V gene lost 1 base and the J gene lost 4 bases, with 14 bases spanning the gap. The CDR3 spans 16 residues. The CDR3 bases are TGCGCCAGCAGCTTGCACGGGAGAGAATTCACCGGGGAGCTGTTTTTT. Translation gives CASSLHGREFTGELFF.

This clonotype was observed a few times. This chain connects TRBV28 to TRBJ1-3; possibly TRBD1 for D (6 bases). Germline CDR1 is MDHEN and CDR2 is SYDVKM. There are 14 residues in the CDR3. The V and J ends lost 4 bases and 3 bases respectively, with 10 bases between them. This CDR3 is CASSYRVGGNTIYF. In DNA, the CDR3 is TGTGCCAGCAGTTACAGGGTGGGTGGAAACACCATATATTTT.

This clonotype occurred many times. The chain carries TRBV20-1 and TRBJ2-5, with TRBD2 matching 14 bases. Germline trimming cut 1 base from V and 4 bases from J; bases unmatched to any gene: 5. This CDR3 comprises 16 residues. From germline, CDR1 is DFQATT and CDR2 SNEGSKA (reference sequence). CDR3 DNA sequence: TGCAGTGCTAGAGGAGGGACTAGCGGGAGCGGAGAGACCCAGTACTTC. The encoded protein is CSARGGTSGSGETQYF.

The V and J genes are TRBV19 and TRBJ1-5, with D tentatively TRBD1 (6 bases). CDR3 size: 13 residues. Germline CDR1 LNHDA, CDR2 SQIVND (reference sequence). The germline V and J ends were trimmed by 4 bases and 5 bases, with 9 bases remaining between them. In nucleotides, the CDR3 is TGTGCCAGTAGTAGACAGGACTATCAGCCCCAGCATTTT. Its protein is CASSRQDYQPQHF.

This clonotype was found many times. The V and J genes are TRBV12-3 or TRBV12-4 and TRBJ1-6; no reliable D call. CDR3 size: 13 residues. V gave up 3 bases and J gave up 10 bases, with 10 bases separating them. CDR3 DNA sequence: TGTGCCAGCAGTTTGGAGGCTCGCTCACCCCTCCACTTT. Its translation is CASSLEARSPLHF.

This clonotype occurred many times. The chain recombines TRBV20-1 with TRBJ2-5; 7 nucleotides match TRBD2. The CDR3 contains 14 residues. Trimming cost V 7 bases and J 5 bases; bases outside gene matches: 13. CDR1 and CDR2 from the germline V gene are DFQATT and SNEGSKA (reference sequence). CDR3 DNA sequence: TGCAGTGTACCACTGGCGGGAGTCGAGGAGACCCAGTACTTC. Its protein is CSVPLAGVEETQYF.

This clonotype was seen more than once but under ten times. The V gene is TRBV15, the J gene TRBJ1-6, with 8 bases identical to TRBD1. Losses at the gene ends were 0 bases for V and 9 bases for J; bases not matched to a gene: 7. Germline V gene sequence: CDR1 LNHNV, CDR2 YYDKDF (reference sequence). The CDR3 loop spans 16 amino acids. CDR3: CATSRETTGGGSPLHF. The DNA for the CDR3 is TGTGCCACCAGCAGAGAAACAACAGGGGGTGGTTCACCCCTCCACTTT.

This clonotype showed up many times. J is TRBJ2-2 and V is TRBV7-2; D ambiguous. The CDR3 is made up of 16 amino acids. V was cut by 2 bases and J by 0 bases, with 10 bases left in between. CDR1 and CDR2 (germline): SGHTA, FQGNSA. This CDR3 reads CASSLFSISNTGELFF. As DNA, the CDR3 is TGTGCCAGCAGCTTATTTTCCATTTCGAACACCGGGGAGCTGTTTTTT.

The chain is built from TRBV4-2 and TRBJ2-7; D unresolved. CDR3 size: 15 residues. Germline V gives CDR1 LGHNA, CDR2 YNFKEQ. Trimming cost V 4 bases and J 5 bases, with 18 bases left between them. The CDR3 reads CASSPSPLVENEQYF. As DNA, the CDR3 is TGTGCCAGCAGCCCCTCACCCTTGGTCGAAAACGAGCAGTACTTC.

In this sample, this clonotype turned up a few times. This chain connects TRBV13 to TRBJ2-7; TRBD2 matches at 9 bases. The CDR3 consists of 16 residues. The germline gives CDR1 PRHDT, CDR2 FYEKMQ (reference sequence). Losses at the gene ends were 3 bases for V and 5 bases for J; bases not matched to a gene: 11. CDR3 in amino acids: CASSLGGIAGADEQYF. The DNA of the CDR3 is TGTGCCAGCAGCTTGGGAGGGATAGCGGGAGCGGACGAGCAGTACTTC.

The rearrangement uses TRBV20-1 and TRBJ2-5, with a possible D match to TRBD1 (6 bases). With 5 bases removed from V and 7 bases from J, the gap between germline ends came to 11 bases. There are 11 residues in the CDR3. CDR1 DFQATT and CDR2 SNEGSKA come from the germline V gene (reference sequence). The CDR3 sequence: CSAQGTGTQYF. Here the CDR3 DNA reads TGCAGTGCTCAGGGGACGGGGACCCAGTACTTC.

This clonotype has at least ten counts. The gene calls are TRBV28 and TRBJ2-5; TRBD1 aligns across 7 bases. The CDR3 has 13 amino acids. J gave up 2 bases and V 7 bases, and 4 bases lay outside the gene matches. Germline lookup yields CDR1 MDHEN and CDR2 SYDVKM. This chain's CDR3 is CASTTGQQETQYF. The CDR3 nucleotides are TGTGCCAGCACCACGGGACAGCAAGAGACCCAGTACTTC.

About this clonotype itself: A read error may be the cause here, since a much bigger clone is one base away. V usage is TRBV12-3 or TRBV12-4 and J usage is TRBJ2-1; no clear D. Judging by the DNA end, TRBJ2-7 fits better; the J call may be wrong. CDR3 size: 12 residues. The CDR3, as DNA: TGTGCCAGCAGTTTAGACTACGATGAGCAGTACTTC. As protein: CASSLDYDEQYF.

This clonotype showed up many times. The chain carries TRBV20-1 and TRBJ2-7, with 12 bases lining up with TRBD2. Germline CDR1 reads DFQATT; CDR2 reads SNEGSKA (reference sequence). There are 15 residues in the CDR3. V shed 3 bases, J shed 6 bases, and the junction held 9 bases outside the gene matches. CDR3 coding DNA: TGCAGTGCTAGGGCGCTAGCGGGGGGGATCTCCGAGCAGTACTTC. Translated, it gives CSARALAGGISEQYF.

A remark on this clonotype: A much more abundant neighbour one base away suggests this may be a read error. The CDR3 does not close with the conserved phenylalanine or tryptophan, likely indicating a read error. The chain couples TRBV28 to TRBJ1-5, with 11 bases identical to TRBD1. The germline V gene encodes CDR1 MDHEN and CDR2 SYDVKM. This CDR3 spans 16 amino acids. Trimming cost V 8 bases and J 2 bases; bases outside gene matches: 8. CDR3 nucleotide sequence: TGTGCCAGCCGCGGACAGGGGGCGGTAGGCAATCAGCCCCAGCATCTT. It translates to CASRGQGAVGNQPQHL.

This clonotype has a count of ten or more. V usage is TRBV27 and J usage is TRBJ2-1; TRBD2 agrees at 9 bases. This CDR3 has 15 amino acids. V lost 2 bases to trimming and J lost 7 bases; unmatched junction nucleotides: 6. In germline, CDR1 is MNHEY, CDR2 SMNVEV (reference sequence). Here the CDR3 reads CASSLIRLADNEQFF. CDR3 nucleotide sequence: TGTGCCAGCAGTTTAATTCGACTAGCGGATAATGAGCAGTTCTTC.

The table lists this clonotype with a few counts. The chain uses TRBV29-1 and TRBJ1-1; D perhaps matches TRBD1 (5 bases). The CDR3 runs 12 residues. V shed 7 bases and J shed 1 base, with 10 bases lying between them. Germline-derived CDR1 and CDR2 are SQVTM and ANQGSEA. The CDR3 coding sequence is TGCAGCGGGGGGGAGGGGAACACTGAAGCTTTCTTT. Translated: CSGGEGNTEAFF.

This clonotype was picked up many times. The V and J genes are TRBV28 and TRBJ2-1; D possibly corresponds to TRBD2 (6 bases). The CDR3 contains 13 residues. Germline V CDR1 and CDR2: MDHEN, SYDVKM. The V end lost 1 base, the J end lost 8 bases, and 9 bases lay between the germline ends. This CDR3 reads CASSLLWGDEQFF. In nucleotides, the CDR3 is TGTGCCAGCAGTTTATTGTGGGGGGATGAGCAGTTCTTC.

V gene TRBV20-1 combines with J gene TRBJ2-5, with 15 bases that match TRBD2. The CDR3 sequence is 18 residues long. J lost 1 base, V lost 0 bases, and 6 bases had no gene match. Germline V gene data show CDR1 as DFQATT and CDR2 as SNEGSKA (reference sequence). In DNA, the CDR3 is TGCAGTGCTAGAGATTGGAGGACTAGCGGGAGGGCCCAAGAGACCCAGTACTTC. Its translation: CSARDWRTSGRAQETQYF.